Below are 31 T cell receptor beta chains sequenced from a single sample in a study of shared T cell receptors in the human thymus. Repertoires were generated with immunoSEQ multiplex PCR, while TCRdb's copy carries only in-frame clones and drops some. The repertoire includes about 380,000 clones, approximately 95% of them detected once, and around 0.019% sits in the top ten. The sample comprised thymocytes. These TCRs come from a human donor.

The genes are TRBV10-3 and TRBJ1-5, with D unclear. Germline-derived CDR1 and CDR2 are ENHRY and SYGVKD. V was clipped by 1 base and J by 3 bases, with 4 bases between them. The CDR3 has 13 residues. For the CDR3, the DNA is TGTGCCATCAGTGAGTATGCCAATCAGCCCCAGCATTTT. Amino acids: CAISEYANQPQHF.

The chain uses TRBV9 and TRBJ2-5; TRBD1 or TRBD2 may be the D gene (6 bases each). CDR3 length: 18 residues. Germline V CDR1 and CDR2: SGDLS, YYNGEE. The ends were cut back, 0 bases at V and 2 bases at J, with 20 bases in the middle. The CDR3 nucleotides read TGTGCCAGCAGCGTAGTCCCCCGTGGGGGCGGGACTCAAGAGACCCAGTACTTC. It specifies CASSVVPRGGGTQETQYF. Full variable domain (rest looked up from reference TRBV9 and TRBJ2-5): DSGVTQTPKHLITATGQRVTLRCSPRSGDLSVYWYQQSLDQGLQFLIQYYNGEERAKGNILERFSAQQFPDLHSELNLSSLELGDSALYFCASSVVPRGGGTQETQYFGPGTRLLVL.

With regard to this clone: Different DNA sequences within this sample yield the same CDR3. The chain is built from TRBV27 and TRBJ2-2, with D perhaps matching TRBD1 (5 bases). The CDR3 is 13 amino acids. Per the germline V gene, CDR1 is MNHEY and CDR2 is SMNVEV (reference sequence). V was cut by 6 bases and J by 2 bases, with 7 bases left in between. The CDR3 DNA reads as TGTGCCAGCAGGACAGCTAACACCGGGGAGCTGTTTTTT. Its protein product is CASRTANTGELFF.

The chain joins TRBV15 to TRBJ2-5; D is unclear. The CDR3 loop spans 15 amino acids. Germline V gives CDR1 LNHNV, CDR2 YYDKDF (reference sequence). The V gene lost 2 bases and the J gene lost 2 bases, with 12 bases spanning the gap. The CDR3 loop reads CATSRPPKRQETQYF. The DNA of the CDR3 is TGTGCCACCAGCAGACCCCCGAAGAGACAAGAGACCCAGTACTTC.

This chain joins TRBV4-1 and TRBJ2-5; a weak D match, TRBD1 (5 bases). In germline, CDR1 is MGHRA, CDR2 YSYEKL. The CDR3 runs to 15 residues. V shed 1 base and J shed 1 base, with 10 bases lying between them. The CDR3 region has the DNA TGCGCCAGCAGCCAAGTCAGACAGCCCCAAGAGACCCAGTACTTC. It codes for CASSQVRQPQETQYF.

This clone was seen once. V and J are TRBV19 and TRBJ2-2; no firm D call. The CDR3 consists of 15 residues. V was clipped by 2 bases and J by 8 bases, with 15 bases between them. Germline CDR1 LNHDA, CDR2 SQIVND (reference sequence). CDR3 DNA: TGTGCCAGTAGTATAAGCCCTAAGTTTGAAGGGGAGCTGTTTTTT. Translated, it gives CASSISPKFEGELFF.

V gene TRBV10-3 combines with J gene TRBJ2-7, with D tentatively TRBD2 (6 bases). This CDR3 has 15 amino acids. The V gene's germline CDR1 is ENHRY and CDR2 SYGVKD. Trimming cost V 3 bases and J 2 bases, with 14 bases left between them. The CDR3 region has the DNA TGTGCCATCAGTGATCGGGAGAAGCGCCCCTACGAGCAGTACTTC. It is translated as CAISDREKRPYEQYF.

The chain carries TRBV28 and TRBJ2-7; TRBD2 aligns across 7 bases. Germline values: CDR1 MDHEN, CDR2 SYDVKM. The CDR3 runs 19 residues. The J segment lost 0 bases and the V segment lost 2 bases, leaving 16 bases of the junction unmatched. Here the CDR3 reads CASSLRKREGASGSYEQYF. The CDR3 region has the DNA TGTGCCAGCAGTTTAAGAAAAAGGGAAGGGGCTAGCGGCTCCTACGAGCAGTACTTC. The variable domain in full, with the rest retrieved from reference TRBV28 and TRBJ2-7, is DVKVTQSSRYLVKRTGEKVFLECVQDMDHENMFWYRQDPGLGLRLIYFSYDVKMKEKGDIPEGYSVSREKKERFSLILESASTNQTSMYLCASSLRKREGASGSYEQYFGPGTRLTVT.

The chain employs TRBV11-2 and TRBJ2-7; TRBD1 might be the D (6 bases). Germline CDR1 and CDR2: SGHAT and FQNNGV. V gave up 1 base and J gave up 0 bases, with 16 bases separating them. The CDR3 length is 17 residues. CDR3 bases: TGTGCCAGCAGCTTAGTCCCCCCCCAGGGGAGCTCCTACGAGCAGTACTTC. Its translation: CASSLVPPQGSSYEQYF.

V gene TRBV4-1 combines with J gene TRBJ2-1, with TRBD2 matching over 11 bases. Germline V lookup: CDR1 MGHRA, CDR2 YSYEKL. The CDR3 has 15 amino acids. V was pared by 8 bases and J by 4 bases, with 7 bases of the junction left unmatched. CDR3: CASRGLAGLYNEQFF. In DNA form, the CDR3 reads TGCGCCAGCCGAGGACTAGCGGGCCTATACAATGAGCAGTTCTTC.

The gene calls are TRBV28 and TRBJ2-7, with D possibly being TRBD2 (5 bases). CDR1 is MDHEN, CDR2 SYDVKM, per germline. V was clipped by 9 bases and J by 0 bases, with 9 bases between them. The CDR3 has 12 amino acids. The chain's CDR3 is CASAGSSYEQYF. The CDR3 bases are TGTGCCAGTGCGGGTAGCTCCTACGAGCAGTACTTC.

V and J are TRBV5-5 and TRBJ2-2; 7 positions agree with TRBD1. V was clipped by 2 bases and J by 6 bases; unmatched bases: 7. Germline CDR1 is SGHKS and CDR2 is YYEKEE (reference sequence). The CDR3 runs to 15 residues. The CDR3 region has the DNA TGTGCCAGCAGCTTACAACCACAGGGGTCCGGGGAGCTGTTTTTT. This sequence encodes CASSLQPQGSGELFF. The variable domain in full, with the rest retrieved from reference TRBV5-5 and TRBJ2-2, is DAGVTQSPTHLIKTRGQQVTLRCSPISGHKSVSWYQQVLGQGPQFIFQYYEKEERGRGNFPDRFSARQFPNYSSELNVNALLLGDSALYLCASSLQPQGSGELFFGEGSRLTVL.

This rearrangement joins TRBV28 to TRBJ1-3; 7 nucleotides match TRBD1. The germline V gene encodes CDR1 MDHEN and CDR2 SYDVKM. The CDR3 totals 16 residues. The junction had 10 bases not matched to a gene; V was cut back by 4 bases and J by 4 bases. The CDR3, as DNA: TGTGCCAGCAGTTATGACAGGGATGCAGGGGGAAACACCATATATTTT. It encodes CASSYDRDAGGNTIYF. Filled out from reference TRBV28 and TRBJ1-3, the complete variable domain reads DVKVTQSSRYLVKRTGEKVFLECVQDMDHENMFWYRQDPGLGLRLIYFSYDVKMKEKGDIPEGYSVSREKKERFSLILESASTNQTSMYLCASSYDRDAGGNTIYFGEGSWLTVV.

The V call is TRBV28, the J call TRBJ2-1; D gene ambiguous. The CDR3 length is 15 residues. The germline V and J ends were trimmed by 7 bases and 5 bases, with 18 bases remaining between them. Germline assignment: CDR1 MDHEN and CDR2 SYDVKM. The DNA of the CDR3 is TGTGCCAGCACCGATAGACCTAAGGGCGACAATGAGCAGTTCTTC. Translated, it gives CASTDRPKGDNEQFF.

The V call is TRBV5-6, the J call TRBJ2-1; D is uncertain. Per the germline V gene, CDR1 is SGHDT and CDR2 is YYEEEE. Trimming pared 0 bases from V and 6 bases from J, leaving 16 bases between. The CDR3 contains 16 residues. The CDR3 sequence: CASSLAQPRNVNEQFF. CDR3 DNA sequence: TGTGCCAGCAGCTTGGCACAGCCCAGGAATGTCAATGAGCAGTTCTTC.

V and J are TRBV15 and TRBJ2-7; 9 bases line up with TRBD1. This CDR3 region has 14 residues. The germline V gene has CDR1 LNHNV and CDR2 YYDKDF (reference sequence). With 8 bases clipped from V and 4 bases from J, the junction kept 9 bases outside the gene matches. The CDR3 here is CATYNGTGSYEQYF. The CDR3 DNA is TGTGCCACCTACAACGGGACAGGGTCATACGAGCAGTACTTC.

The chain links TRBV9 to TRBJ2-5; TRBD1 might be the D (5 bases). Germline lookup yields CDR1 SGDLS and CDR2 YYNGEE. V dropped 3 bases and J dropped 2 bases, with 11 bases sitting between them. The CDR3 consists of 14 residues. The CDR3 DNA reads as TGTGCCAGCAGCGCCACAGGAGAACAAGAGACCCAGTACTTC. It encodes CASSATGEQETQYF.

This CDR3 is CASSLELAGYNEQFF. The CDR3 DNA sequence: TGTGCCAGCAGCTTAGAACTAGCGGGATACAATGAGCAGTTCTTC. This rearrangement joins TRBV7-6 to TRBJ2-1; TRBD2 matches at 10 bases. Trimming removed 1 base from V and 4 bases from J; junction bases left unmatched: 1. Germline V gene sequence: CDR1 SGHVS, CDR2 FNYEAQ. The CDR3 contains 15 residues.

The DNA for the CDR3 is TGTGCCAGCAGGAGCCGTGGGCACTGCCTCTACGAGCAGTACTTC. Protein: CASRSRGHCLYEQYF. V and J are TRBV28 and TRBJ2-7; D unclear. Germline V gene lookup returns CDR1 MDHEN and CDR2 SYDVKM. The V end was cut by 6 bases, the J end by 3 bases, with 18 bases between. This CDR3 has 15 amino acids. Full variable domain (outside the CDR3, taken from reference TRBV28 and TRBJ2-7): DVKVTQSSRYLVKRTGEKVFLECVQDMDHENMFWYRQDPGLGLRLIYFSYDVKMKEKGDIPEGYSVSREKKERFSLILESASTNQTSMYLCASRSRGHCLYEQYFGPGTRLTVT.

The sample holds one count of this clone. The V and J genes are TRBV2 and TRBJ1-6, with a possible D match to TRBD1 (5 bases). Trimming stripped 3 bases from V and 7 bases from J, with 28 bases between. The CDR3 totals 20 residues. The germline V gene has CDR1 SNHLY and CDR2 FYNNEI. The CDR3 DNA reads TGTGCCAGCAGTGACGACAGTTATCCCAAGACCAGGCAGGGAAATTCACCCCTCCACTTT. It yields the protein CASSDDSYPKTRQGNSPLHF.

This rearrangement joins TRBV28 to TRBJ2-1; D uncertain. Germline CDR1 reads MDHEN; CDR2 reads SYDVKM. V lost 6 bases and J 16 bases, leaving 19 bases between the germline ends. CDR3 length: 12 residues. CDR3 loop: CASSPSPQPLFF. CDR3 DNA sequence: TGTGCCAGCAGCCCCTCTCCGCAACCCCTATTCTTC.

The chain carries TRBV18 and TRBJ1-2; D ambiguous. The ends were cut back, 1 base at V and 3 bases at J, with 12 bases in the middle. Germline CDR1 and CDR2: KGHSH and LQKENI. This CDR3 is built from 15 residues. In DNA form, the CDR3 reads TGTGCCAGCTCACCACACAAGGAAGGTGACTATGGCTACACCTTC. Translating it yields CASSPHKEGDYGYTF. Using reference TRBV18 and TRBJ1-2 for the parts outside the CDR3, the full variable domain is NAGVMQNPRHLVRRRGQEARLRCSPMKGHSHVYWYRQLPEEGLKFMVYLQKENIIDESGMPKERFSAEFPKEGPSILRIQQVVRGDSAAYFCASSPHKEGDYGYTFGSGTRLTVV.

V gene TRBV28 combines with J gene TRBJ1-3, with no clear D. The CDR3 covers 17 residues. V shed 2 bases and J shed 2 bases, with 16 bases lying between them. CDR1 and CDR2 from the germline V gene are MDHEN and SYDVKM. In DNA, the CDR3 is TGTGCCAGCAGTTTAGTGGGCAGAGGATCTCCTGGAAACACCATATATTTT. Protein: CASSLVGRGSPGNTIYF.

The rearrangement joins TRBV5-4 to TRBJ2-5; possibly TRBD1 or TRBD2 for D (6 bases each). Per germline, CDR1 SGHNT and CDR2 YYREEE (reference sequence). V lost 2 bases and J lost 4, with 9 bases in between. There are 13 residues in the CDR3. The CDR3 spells CASSLGGRETQYF. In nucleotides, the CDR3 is TGTGCCAGCAGCTTAGGGGGGCGAGAGACCCAGTACTTC. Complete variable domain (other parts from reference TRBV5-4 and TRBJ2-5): ETGVTQSPTHLIKTRGQQVTLRCSSQSGHNTVSWYQQALGQGPQFIFQYYREEENGRGNFPPRFSGLQFPNYSSELNVNALELDDSALYLCASSLGGRETQYFGPGTRLLVL.

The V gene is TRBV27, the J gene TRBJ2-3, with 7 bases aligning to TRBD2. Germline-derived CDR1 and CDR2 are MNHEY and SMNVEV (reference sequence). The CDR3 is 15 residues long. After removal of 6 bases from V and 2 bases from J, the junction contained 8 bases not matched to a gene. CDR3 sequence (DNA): TGTGCCAGCAGCGGACTAGTGAGATCCACAGATACGCAGTATTTT. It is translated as CASSGLVRSTDTQYF.

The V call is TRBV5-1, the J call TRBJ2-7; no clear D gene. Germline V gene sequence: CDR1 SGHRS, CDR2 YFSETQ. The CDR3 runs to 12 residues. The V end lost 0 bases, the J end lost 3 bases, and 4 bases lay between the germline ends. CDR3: CASSLVFYEQYF. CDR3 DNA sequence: TGCGCCAGCAGCTTGGTTTTCTACGAGCAGTACTTC.

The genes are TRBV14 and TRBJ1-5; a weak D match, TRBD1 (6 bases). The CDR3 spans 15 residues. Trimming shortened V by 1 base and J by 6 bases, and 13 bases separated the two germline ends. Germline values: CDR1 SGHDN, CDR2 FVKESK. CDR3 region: CASSQGGGRTQPQHF. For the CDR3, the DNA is TGTGCCAGCAGCCAAGGGGGGGGCCGGACTCAGCCCCAGCATTTT.

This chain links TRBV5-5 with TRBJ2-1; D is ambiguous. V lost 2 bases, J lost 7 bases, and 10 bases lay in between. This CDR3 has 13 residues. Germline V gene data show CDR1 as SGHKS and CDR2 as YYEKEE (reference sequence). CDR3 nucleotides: TGTGCCAGCAGCTTTCTATCCTGGAATGAGCAGTTCTTC. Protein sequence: CASSFLSWNEQFF.

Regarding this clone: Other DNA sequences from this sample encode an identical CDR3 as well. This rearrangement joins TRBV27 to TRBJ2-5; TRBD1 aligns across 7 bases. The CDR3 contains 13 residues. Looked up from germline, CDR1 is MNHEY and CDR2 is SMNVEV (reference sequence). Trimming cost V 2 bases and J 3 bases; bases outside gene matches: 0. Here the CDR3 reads CASSLGQEETQYF. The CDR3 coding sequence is TGTGCCAGCAGTTTAGGACAGGAAGAGACCCAGTACTTC.

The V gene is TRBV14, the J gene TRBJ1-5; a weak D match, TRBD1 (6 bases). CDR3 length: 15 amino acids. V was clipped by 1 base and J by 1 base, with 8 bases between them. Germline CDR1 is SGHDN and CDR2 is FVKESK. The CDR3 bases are TGTGCCAGCAGCCAAGGGGGGGGCAGCAATCAGCCCCAGCATTTT. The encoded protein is CASSQGGGSNQPQHF. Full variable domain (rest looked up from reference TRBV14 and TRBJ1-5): EAGVTQFPSHSVIEKGQTVTLRCDPISGHDNLYWYRRVMGKEIKFLLHFVKESKQDESGMPNNRFLAERTGGTYSTLKVQPAELEDSGVYFCASSQGGGSNQPQHFGDGTRLSIL.

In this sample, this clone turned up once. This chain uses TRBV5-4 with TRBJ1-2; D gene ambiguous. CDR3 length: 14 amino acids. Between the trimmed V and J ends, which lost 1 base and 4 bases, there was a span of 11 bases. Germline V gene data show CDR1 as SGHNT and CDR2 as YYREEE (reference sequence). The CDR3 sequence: CASSLRLSSYGYTF. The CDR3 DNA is TGTGCCAGCAGCTTGAGGCTTTCTTCCTATGGCTACACCTTC.